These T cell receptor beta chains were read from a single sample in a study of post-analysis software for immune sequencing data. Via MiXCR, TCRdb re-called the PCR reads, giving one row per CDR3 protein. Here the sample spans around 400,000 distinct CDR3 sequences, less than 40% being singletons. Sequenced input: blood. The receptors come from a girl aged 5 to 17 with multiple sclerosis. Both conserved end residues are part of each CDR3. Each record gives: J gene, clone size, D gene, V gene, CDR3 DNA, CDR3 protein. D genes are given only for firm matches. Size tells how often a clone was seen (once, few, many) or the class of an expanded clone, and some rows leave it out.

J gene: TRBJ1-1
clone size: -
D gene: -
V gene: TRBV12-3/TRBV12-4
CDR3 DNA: TGTGTCAGCAGTTTAGGGGTAAACACTGAAGCTTTCTTT
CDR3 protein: CVSSLGVNTEAFF

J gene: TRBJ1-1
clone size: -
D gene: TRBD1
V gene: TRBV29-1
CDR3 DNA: TGCAGCGTCGACAGGGTTGATCCTGAAGCTTTCTTT
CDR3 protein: CSVDRVDPEAFF

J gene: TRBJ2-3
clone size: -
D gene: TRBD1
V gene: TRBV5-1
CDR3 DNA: TGCGCCAGCAGCGTGACAGGGGATACGCAGTATTTT
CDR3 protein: CASSVTGDTQYF

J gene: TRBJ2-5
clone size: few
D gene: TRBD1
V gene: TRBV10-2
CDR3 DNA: TGCGCCACCCAGGGACAGGCTGGGGAGACCCAGTACTTC
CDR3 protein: CATQGQAGETQYF

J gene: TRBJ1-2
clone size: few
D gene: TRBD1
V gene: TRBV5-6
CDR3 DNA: TGTGCCAGCAGCTCCGACAGGGGGATAGACTACACCTTC
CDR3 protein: CASSSDRGIDYTF

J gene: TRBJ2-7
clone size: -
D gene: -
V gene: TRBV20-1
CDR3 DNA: TGCAGTGCTAGGGTCCTCTTGGCAGGCTCCTACGAGCAGTACTTC
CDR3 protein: CSARVLLAGSYEQYF

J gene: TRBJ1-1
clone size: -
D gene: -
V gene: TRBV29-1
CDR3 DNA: TGCAGCACACAGGGGAACACTGAAGCTTTCTTT
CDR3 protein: CSTQGNTEAFF

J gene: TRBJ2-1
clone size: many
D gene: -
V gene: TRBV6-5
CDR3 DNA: TGTGCCAGCAGTCCCGAGATGGACAGCTACAATGAGCAGTTCTTC
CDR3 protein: CASSPEMDSYNEQFF

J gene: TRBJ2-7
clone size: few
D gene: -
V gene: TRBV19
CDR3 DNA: TGTGCCAGTAGTATTGGCCAGGGCACCTACGAGCAGTACTTC
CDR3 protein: CASSIGQGTYEQYF

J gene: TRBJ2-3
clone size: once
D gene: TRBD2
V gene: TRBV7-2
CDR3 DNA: TGTGCCAGCAGCGCAAGACTAGCGGGGGGAACAGATACGCAGTATTTT
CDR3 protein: CASSARLAGGTDTQYF

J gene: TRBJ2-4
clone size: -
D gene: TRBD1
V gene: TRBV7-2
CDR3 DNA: TGTGCCAGCAGCTTGCTATCGGACAGGCAAAACATTCAGTACTTC
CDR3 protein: CASSLLSDRQNIQYF

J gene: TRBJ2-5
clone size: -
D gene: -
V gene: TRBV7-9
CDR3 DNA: TGTGCCAGCAGCTTAGCCGGGACAAAGAGGGTAGAGACCCAGTACTTC
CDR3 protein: CASSLAGTKRVETQYF

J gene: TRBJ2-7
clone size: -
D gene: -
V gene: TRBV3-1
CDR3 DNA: TGTGCCAGCAGCCTACTCGGGGGTCCGGGCGAGCAGTACTTC
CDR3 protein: CASSLLGGPGEQYF

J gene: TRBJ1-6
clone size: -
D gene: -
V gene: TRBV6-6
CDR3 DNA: TGTGCCAGCGAAAGGGGGAGCTCCTATAATTCACCCCTCCACTTT
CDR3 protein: CASERGSSYNSPLHF

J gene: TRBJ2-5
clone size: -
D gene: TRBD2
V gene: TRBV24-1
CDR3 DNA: TGTGCCACCAGTGGGGGACTAGGCTACTTC
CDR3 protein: CATSGGLGYF

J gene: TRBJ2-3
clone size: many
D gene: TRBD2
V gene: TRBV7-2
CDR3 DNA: TGTGCCAGCAGCTTCCGGGACTACCCAGGAGCAGATACGCAGTATTTT
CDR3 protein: CASSFRDYPGADTQYF

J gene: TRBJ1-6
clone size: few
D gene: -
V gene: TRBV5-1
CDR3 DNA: TGCGCCAGCAGCTTGGCCGTCGGTAGTAATTCACCCCTCCACTTT
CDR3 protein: CASSLAVGSNSPLHF

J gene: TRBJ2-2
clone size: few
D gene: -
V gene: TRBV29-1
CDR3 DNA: TGCAGCGTTGATACCGGGAGAAACACCGGGGAGCTGTTTTTT
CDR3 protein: CSVDTGRNTGELFF

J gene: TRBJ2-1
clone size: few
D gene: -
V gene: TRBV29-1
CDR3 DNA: TGCAGCGGCGCGGAGGTAGGGCAGTTCTTC
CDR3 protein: CSGAEVGQFF

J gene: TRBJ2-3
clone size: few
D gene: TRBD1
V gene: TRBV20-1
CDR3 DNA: TGCAGTGCTACCGGGACAGCCTTTAGCACAGATACGCAGTATTTT
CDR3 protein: CSATGTAFSTDTQYF

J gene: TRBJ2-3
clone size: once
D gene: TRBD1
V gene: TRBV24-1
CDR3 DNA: TGTGCCACCAGTGATGGGACGGGGACAGCCCACACAGATACGCAGTATTTT
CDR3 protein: CATSDGTGTAHTDTQYF

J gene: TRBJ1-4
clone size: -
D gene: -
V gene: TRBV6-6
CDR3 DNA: TGTGCCAGCAGTTGGAACAGGGCCACTAATGAAAAACTGTTTTTT
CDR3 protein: CASSWNRATNEKLFF

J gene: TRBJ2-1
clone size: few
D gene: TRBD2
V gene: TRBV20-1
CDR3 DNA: TGCAGTGCTAGAGCGTTGACTAGCGGGGAGTACAATGAGCAGTTCTTC
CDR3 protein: CSARALTSGEYNEQFF

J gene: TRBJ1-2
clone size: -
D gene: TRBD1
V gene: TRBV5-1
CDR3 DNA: TGCGCCAGCAGCTTCGGACAGGGGGCACGATATGGCTACACCTTC
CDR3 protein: CASSFGQGARYGYTF